Presented here are 24 T cell receptor beta chains from one specimen sequenced in a study of vaccination and CD4 T cells after COVID-19. Oncomine TCR Beta short-read sequencing was applied to DNA from cultured CD4+ T cells. TCRdb re-derived calls from the PCR reads in MiXCR, one entry per CDR3 protein. Found here are 17,000 or so distinct CDR3 sequences, about 40% of them singletons; the top ten hold roughly 12%. Treatment given: roughly 11-day PBMC culture with coronavirus spike peptide pools or control peptides (ViraFEST assay). These receptors' antigens are unknown. The sample consisted of CD4+ T cells from blood, cultured in vitro. The receptors shown here come from a human donor who had recovered from COVID-19.

There are a few counts of this clonotype. As DNA, the CDR3 is TGCAGTGCTAGCGGGGGCGGCGCCGGGTTAGCTTTCTTT. Amino acid sequence: CSASGGGAGLAFF. The chain carries TRBV20-1 and TRBJ1-1; a weak D match, TRBD1 (6 bases). V lost 3 bases to trimming and J lost 10 bases, with 18 bases between them. CDR1 and CDR2 (germline): DFQATT, SNEGSKA (reference sequence). CDR3 length: 13 amino acids.

The chain is built from TRBV6-1 and TRBJ2-3, with TRBD2 matching 9 bases. After removal of 11 bases from V and 8 bases from J, the junction contained 14 bases not matched to a gene. Germline lookup yields CDR1 MNHNS and CDR2 SASEGT. The CDR3 has 14 amino acids. This chain's CDR3 is CAGAAGGLGSTQYF. Here the CDR3 DNA reads TGTGCCGGGGCGGCGGGAGGGCTTGGGAGTACGCAGTATTTT.

The rearrangement joins TRBV6-2 or TRBV6-3 to TRBJ2-1; D gene ambiguous. V lost 5 bases and J lost 2, with 16 bases in between. This CDR3 comprises 16 residues. Germline values: CDR1 MNHEY, CDR2 SVGEGT. The CDR3 DNA sequence: TGTGCCAGCAGTCCCCGCCAGCCGGCAACCTACAATGAGCAGTTCTTC. Its translation is CASSPRQPATYNEQFF.

This clonotype has only a few counts. The chain uses TRBV15 and TRBJ2-7; no clear D. The CDR3 is 13 residues long. CDR1 is LNHNV and CDR2 is YYDKDF in the germline V gene (reference sequence). V lost 0 bases, J lost 6 bases, and 9 bases lay in between. DNA of the CDR3: TGTGCCACCAGCAGAGACATTGTACGCGAGCAGTACTTC. Its translation: CATSRDIVREQYF.

This clonotype has more than one count but fewer than ten. The gene calls are TRBV25-1 and TRBJ1-4; 7 bases fit TRBD1. Germline V CDR1 and CDR2: MGHDK, SYGVNS. The ends lost 5 bases at V and 7 bases at J; junction bases unmatched: 4. CDR3 size: 13 residues. CDR3 nucleotide sequence: TGTGCCAGCAGTAAGGGGGCACGTGAAAAACTGTTTTTT. Protein sequence: CASSKGAREKLFF.

This clonotype turned up a few times. The genes are TRBV28 and TRBJ2-3; no firm D call. This CDR3 contains 13 residues. CDR1 MDHEN and CDR2 SYDVKM come from the germline V gene. The germline V and J ends were trimmed by 2 bases and 1 base, with 4 bases remaining between them. The DNA for the CDR3 is TGTGCCAGCAGTTTAGGTGGCACAGATACGCAGTATTTT. Translated: CASSLGGTDTQYF.

The chain combines TRBV15 with TRBJ1-2, with D unresolved. CDR1 is LNHNV, CDR2 YYDKDF, per germline (reference sequence). This CDR3 has 16 residues. Trimming removed 0 bases from V and 4 bases from J, with 15 bases in between. The DNA of the CDR3 is TGTGCCACCAGCAGAGATGGCGCGGAGAGTATCTATGGCTACACCTTC. Translated, it gives CATSRDGAESIYGYTF. The full variable domain, its missing parts supplied by reference TRBV15 and TRBJ1-2, is DAMVIQNPRYQVTQFGKPVTLSCSQTLNHNVMYWYQQKSSQAPKLLFHYYDKDFNNEADTPDNFQSRRPNTSFCFLDIRSPGLGDTAMYLCATSRDGAESIYGYTFGSGTRLTVV.

The CDR3 sequence: CAIRKTEPNTEAFF. In DNA form, the CDR3 reads TGTGCCATCAGGAAGACAGAACCGAACACTGAAGCTTTCTTT. The chain recombines TRBV10-3 with TRBJ1-1; D is possibly TRBD1 (5 bases). Germline CDR1 ENHRY, CDR2 SYGVKD. With 6 bases removed from V and 1 base from J, the gap between germline ends came to 12 bases. The CDR3 loop spans 14 amino acids.

This chain uses TRBV19 with TRBJ2-5; 8 bases agree with TRBD1. Per the germline V gene, CDR1 is LNHDA and CDR2 is SQIVND (reference sequence). Unmatched junction bases numbered 4, after V lost 3 bases and J lost 7 bases. There are 13 residues in the CDR3. The CDR3 sequence: CASSMDGQGTQYF. CDR3 bases: TGTGCCAGTAGTATGGACGGACAGGGGACCCAGTACTTC.

In its sample, this clonotype was seen a few times. This chain uses TRBV4-1 with TRBJ1-2; no definite D call. Germline V gene sequence: CDR1 MGHRA, CDR2 YSYEKL. The CDR3 spans 16 residues. Trimming cost V 0 bases and J 7 bases, with 18 bases left between them. As DNA, the CDR3 is TGCGCCAGCAGCCAAGACCACGGACGGGGAGCAGCTGGCTACACCTTC. It codes for CASSQDHGRGAAGYTF.

This clonotype occurred a few times. The chain combines TRBV20-1 with TRBJ2-2; 9 bases line up with TRBD2. The trim removed 6 bases at V and 5 bases at J, leaving 7 bases unmatched. CDR3 length equals 14 residues. Germline V gives CDR1 DFQATT, CDR2 SNEGSKA (reference sequence). CDR3 loop: CSARRGLATGELFF. CDR3 DNA sequence: TGCAGTGCCCGGCGGGGACTAGCAACCGGGGAGCTGTTTTTT.

The genes are TRBV15 and TRBJ2-3; D not resolved. The CDR3 runs to 14 residues. V was cut by 5 bases and J by 3 bases, with 12 bases left in between. Germline-derived CDR1 and CDR2 are LNHNV and YYDKDF (reference sequence). CDR3 nucleotides: TGTGCCACCAGCGCCCGGATACCGACAGATACGCAGTATTTT. Residues: CATSARIPTDTQYF.

The chain has TRBV20-1 and TRBJ2-5, with TRBD2 identical over 14 bases. V dropped 3 bases and J dropped 4; count of bases not matched to a gene: 16. This CDR3 has 19 amino acids. Germline CDR1 is DFQATT and CDR2 is SNEGSKA (reference sequence). This CDR3 is CSASSSPGLAGVRGETQYF. Written as DNA, the CDR3 is TGCAGTGCTAGCTCTTCTCCGGGACTAGCGGGAGTAAGGGGAGAGACCCAGTACTTC.

This clonotype appeared a single time. One junction end disagrees with the germline gene, perhaps due to a read error. The chain recombines TRBV6-2 or TRBV6-3 with TRBJ2-6, with a possible D match to TRBD1 (5 bases). Germline assignment: CDR1 MNHEY and CDR2 SVGEGT. This CDR3 has 14 amino acids. The chain's CDR3 is CASSYNSGASVLTF. CDR3 DNA sequence: TGTGCCAGCAGTTACAACTCTGGGGCCAGCGTCCTGACTTTC.

There are a few counts of this clonotype. The chain links TRBV7-3 to TRBJ2-2; a possible D gene is TRBD1 (6 bases). Germline V gives CDR1 SGHTA, CDR2 FQGTGA. The ends were cut back, 5 bases at V and 6 bases at J, with 13 bases in the middle. CDR3 length: 14 residues. CDR3 loop: CASSKQGEAGELFF. CDR3 DNA sequence: TGTGCCAGCAGCAAACAGGGAGAGGCCGGGGAGCTGTTTTTT. Full variable domain (missing parts from reference TRBV7-3 and TRBJ2-2): GAGVSQTPSNKVTEKGKYVELRCDPISGHTALYWYRQSLGQGPEFLIYFQGTGAADDSGLPNDRFFAVRPEGSVSTLKIQRTERGDSAVYLCASSKQGEAGELFFGEGSRLTVL.

CDR3 nucleotides: TGTGCCAGCAGTTTCGGGAACAGAGACTATGGCTACACCTTC. Protein sequence: CASSFGNRDYGYTF. The chain joins TRBV28 to TRBJ1-2; no definite D call. This CDR3 contains 14 residues. Trimming took off 3 bases at V and 3 bases at J, with 11 bases between the two ends. Germline loops: CDR1 MDHEN, CDR2 SYDVKM.

In its sample, this clonotype was seen a few times. The gene calls are TRBV20-1 and TRBJ2-1; a possible D gene is TRBD2 (5 bases). CDR1 is DFQATT and CDR2 is SNEGSKA in the germline V gene (reference sequence). The CDR3 extends over 14 amino acids. Trimming pared 5 bases from V and 5 bases from J, leaving 16 bases between. CDR3 amino acids: CSAAASGLNNEQFF. CDR3 bases: TGCAGTGCTGCAGCGTCTGGACTTAACAATGAGCAGTTCTTC.

In its sample, this clonotype was seen a few times. The CDR3 is CASSLSPDSSYEQYF. CDR3 in DNA: TGTGCCAGCAGTTTATCCCCGGACAGTAGCTACGAGCAGTACTTC. The chain recombines TRBV28 with TRBJ2-7, with a weak D call TRBD1 (6 bases). Germline-derived CDR1 and CDR2 are MDHEN and SYDVKM. This CDR3 spans 15 amino acids. Trimming took 1 base from V and 3 from J, leaving 13 bases between them. Supplemented by reference TRBV28 and TRBJ2-7, the full variable domain reads DVKVTQSSRYLVKRTGEKVFLECVQDMDHENMFWYRQDPGLGLRLIYFSYDVKMKEKGDIPEGYSVSREKKERFSLILESASTNQTSMYLCASSLSPDSSYEQYFGPGTRLTVT.

There are a few counts of this clonotype. This chain uses TRBV21-1 with TRBJ2-7; no DNA check was done on the table's D call, TRBD1. TRBV21-1 is tagged as a pseudogene. The length of the CDR3 is 13 residues. The CDR3 DNA reads TGTGCCAGCAGCCCTAGGACAAACTACGAGCAGTACTTC. Translation: CASSPRTNYEQYF.

The chain has TRBV12-3 or TRBV12-4 and TRBJ2-3; 7 bases fit TRBD1. The J segment lost 2 bases and the V segment lost 2 bases, leaving 4 bases of the junction unmatched. The CDR3 is made up of 15 amino acids. DNA for the CDR3: TGTGCCAGCAGTTTAAGACAGGGAGCCACAGATACGCAGTATTTT. Encoded protein: CASSLRQGATDTQYF.

V gene TRBV28 combines with J gene TRBJ2-1; D is undetermined. Germline V gives CDR1 MDHEN, CDR2 SYDVKM. Trimming took 11 bases from V and 0 from J, leaving 8 bases between them. The CDR3 covers 12 residues. The CDR3 DNA sequence: TGTGCCCGCCGAGGCTCCTACAATGAGCAGTTCTTC. Amino acid sequence: CARRGSYNEQFF.

The rearrangement uses TRBV6-5 and TRBJ2-7; 7 nucleotides align to TRBD2. The V gene's germline CDR1 is MNHEY and CDR2 SVGAGI. CDR3 length: 15 amino acids. V trimming: 0 bases; J trimming: 4 bases; junction bases outside the gene matches: 6. In DNA form, the CDR3 reads TGTGCCAGCAGTTACTCTGGCTACGGGGGGTACGAGCAGTACTTC. Translating gives CASSYSGYGGYEQYF.

The chain employs TRBV24-1 and TRBJ2-7, with 10 positions matching TRBD1. The CDR3 is made up of 15 amino acids. CDR1 KGHDR and CDR2 SFDVKD come from the germline V gene. V gave up 7 bases and J gave up 1 base; unmatched junction bases: 6. The DNA for the CDR3 is TGTGCCACCAGCGCCCCGGGACAGGGGTCCTACGAGCAGTACTTC. It codes for CATSAPGQGSYEQYF.

The chain couples TRBV2 to TRBJ1-2; the match to TRBD1 covers 7 bases. This CDR3 spans 18 amino acids. Trimming removed 6 bases from V and 4 bases from J; junction bases left unmatched: 20. CDR1 and CDR2 from the germline V gene are SNHLY and FYNNEI. Here the CDR3 reads CASRPQTGTAVVSYGYTF. Written as DNA, the CDR3 is TGTGCCAGCAGACCACAAACCGGGACAGCGGTGGTCTCCTATGGCTACACCTTC.